Sequencing of this TCR beta chain was carried out in a study of shared clonotypes between healthy human individuals. Findings of the study overall: Sharing across a few donors was seen in 4.5% to 6.5% of naive CD4 clonotypes.

Sequencing was performed with immunoSEQ multiplex PCR; in TCRdb, only in-frame clones are kept and a portion is missing. This repertoire shows about 580,000 clones, 95% to 98% found once; its top ten account for less than 0.35%. Trimming removed 0 bases at V and 8 bases at J, with 20 bases between. Germline V gene sequence: CDR1 MGHRA, CDR2 YSYEKL. The CDR3 consists of 17 residues. For this clone: Antigen unknown.

Cells designated naive CD8 were CD45RO-negative and were positively selected for CCR7, with terminally differentiated effector memory CD45RA+ cells excluded. The chain employs TRBV4-1 and TRBJ2-4; D possibly corresponds to TRBD2 (5 bases). The source is a man younger than 40 in good health. The sequencing sample was made of naive CD8+ T cells sorted from blood. The CDR3 DNA reads as TGCGCCAGCAGCCAAGATCATAATTATCGGACTCAAGACATTCAGTACTTC. Translation: CASSQDHNYRTQDIQYF.